Included here is one T cell receptor beta chain sequence, with context. The sample is drawn from a study of blood T cell repertoires in COVID-19. Study overall: Sample material is recorded as cDNA or gDNA derived from T cells, B-cell-depleted T cells, or PBMCs.

Patients in Seattle were enrolled during active infection, then followed longitudinally. Repertoires were generated with immunoSEQ multiplex PCR, while TCRdb's copy carries only in-frame clones and drops some. The sample consists of about 290,000 clones, approximately 89% of them appearing once. This CDR3 spans 14 amino acids. Germline values: CDR1 SEHNR, CDR2 FQNEAQ (reference sequence). The V and J ends lost 5 bases and 0 bases respectively, with 8 bases between them. V and J are TRBV7-9 and TRBJ1-3; D is unresolved. The source is a woman younger than 45 with COVID-19, enrolled during active disease. Input material: peripheral blood. Here the CDR3 reads CASSETVSGNTIYF. CDR3 bases: TGTGCCAGCAGCGAAACAGTCTCTGGAAACACCATATATTTT.